Listed here are 2 T cell receptor beta chains from one sample, sequenced in a study of cytomegalovirus exposure and HLA in healthy donors. 13 Jbeta primers and 60 Vbeta primers were used for the PCR. Produced via immunoSEQ multiplex PCR; TCRdb's table is partial and in-frame only. The sample has about 150,000 clones, about 80% seen once. The sample taken for sequencing was PBMCs. The receptor source for this set is a woman in her twenties or thirties in good health and CMV-seropositive.

The chain links TRBV28 to TRBJ2-1, with D maybe TRBD2 (6 bases). Trimming took 6 bases from V and 5 from J, leaving 20 bases between them. The CDR3 runs 16 residues. Germline-derived CDR1 and CDR2 are MDHEN and SYDVKM. The chain's CDR3 is CASSRLGSGNNNEQFF. For the CDR3, the DNA is TGTGCCAGCAGCCGCCTGGGTAGCGGAAACAACAATGAGCAGTTCTTC. Full variable domain (remainder filled in from reference TRBV28 and TRBJ2-1): DVKVTQSSRYLVKRTGEKVFLECVQDMDHENMFWYRQDPGLGLRLIYFSYDVKMKEKGDIPEGYSVSREKKERFSLILESASTNQTSMYLCASSRLGSGNNNEQFFGPGTRLTVL.

V and J are TRBV11-3 and TRBJ1-2; no clear D. CDR3 length: 12 amino acids. Germline assignment: CDR1 SGHNT and CDR2 YENEEA. V shed 0 bases and J shed 13 bases, with 12 bases lying between them. The CDR3 region is CASSLDAGRGTF. In nucleotides, the CDR3 is TGTGCCAGCAGCTTAGATGCGGGGAGAGGCACCTTC. Full variable domain (outside the CDR3, taken from reference TRBV11-3 and TRBJ1-2): EAGVVQSPRYKIIEKKQPVAFWCNPISGHNTLYWYLQNLGQGPELLIRYENEEAVDDSQLPKDRFSAERLKGVDSTLKIQPAELGDSAVYLCASSLDAGRGTFGSGTRLTVV.